This T cell receptor beta chain was profiled in a study of blood T cell repertoires in COVID-19. The overall study: The samples span acute and convalescent COVID-19 from the United States, Italy and Spain. In each case, the material was cDNA or gDNA derived from T cells, B-cell-depleted T cells, or PBMCs.

Study processing details: Using reference gene primer amplification, nucleated cell counts were estimated. Assay used: immunoSEQ multiplex PCR; TCRdb lists only in-frame clones, some missing. The DNA gave D and trimming, while V, J and clone size come from that table. Of 39,000 or so clones detected, around 88% appear once; the ten largest clones hold roughly 45%. This CDR3 is built from 14 residues. Looked up from germline, CDR1 is SGHAT and CDR2 is FQDESV (reference sequence). Deletions cut 4 bases from V and 1 base from J, with 10 bases between. Sequencing was carried out using peripheral blood. The TCR originated in a woman older than 75 with active or convalescent COVID-19. The chain has TRBV11-1 and TRBJ2-5, with D tentatively TRBD1 (6 bases). CDR3 protein: CASSSPGVQETQYF. In nucleotides, the CDR3 is TGTGCCAGCAGCTCCCCAGGGGTCCAAGAGACCCAGTACTTC. Based on the CDR3 plus reference TRBV11-1 and TRBJ2-5, the full variable domain is EAEVAQSPRYKITEKSQAVAFWCDPISGHATLYWYRQILGQGPELLVQFQDESVVDDSQLPKDRFSAERLKGVDSTLKIQPAELGDSAMYLCASSSPGVQETQYFGPGTRLLVL.